The clone carrying this T cell receptor beta chain has a count of ten or more. The entry originates in a study of neurological immune-mediated disorders. The CDR3 is made up of 14 amino acids. CDR1 is DFQATT, CDR2 SNEGSKA, per germline (reference sequence). Template-switch 5'RACE cDNA synthesis added a 10-nucleotide unique molecular identifier. Every sequencing run gave over 200 million TCR-beta sequences, taken from 15-18 subjects. TCRdb passed the 5' RACE reads through MiXCR, listing each CDR3 protein once. The table includes more than 75,000 distinct CDR3 sequences, roughly 3.5% detected once. The genes are TRBV20-1 and TRBJ1-1; TRBD1 matches at 10 bases. Sequenced sample: PBMCs. The sequence was collected from a woman aged 45-60 years with multiple sclerosis. The CDR3 region is CSVTGGGGFAEAFF. Written as DNA, the CDR3 is TGCAGCGTGACAGGGGGCGGGGGGTTCGCTGAAGCTTTCTTT.